These 10 T cell receptor beta chains came from one sample sequenced in a study of lymphopenia after photon versus proton radiotherapy (dated by TCRdb to between 2019 and 2020). Library preparation employed the immunoSEQ multiplex PCR assay. TCRdb retrieved this table from immuneACCESS and kept in-frame rearrangements only. Not all clones are present; in checked studies, unresolved V genes account for under half, and no reason is known for the remainder. The sample records about 7,300 clones, roughly 91% of which are singletons. Of the sample, 17% is held by the ten largest clones. This material consisted of peripheral blood, taken from a patient treated with photon-based radiotherapy. These receptors came from a man between 60 and 75 years old with cholangiocarcinoma.

The chain has TRBV5-5 and TRBJ1-5, with unresolved D. The CDR3 spans 13 residues. Germline V gives CDR1 SGHKS, CDR2 YYEKEE (reference sequence). The V end lost 0 bases, the J end lost 5 bases, and 6 bases lay between the germline ends. The CDR3 sequence: CASSLADDQPQHF. Written as DNA, the CDR3 is TGTGCCAGCAGCTTGGCCGACGATCAGCCCCAGCATTTT.

The chain employs TRBV11-3 and TRBJ2-7; 7 nucleotides align to TRBD1. This CDR3 is built from 14 residues. V shed 6 bases, J shed 6 bases, and the junction held 11 bases outside the gene matches. Germline V gene data show CDR1 as SGHNT and CDR2 as YENEEA. The CDR3 DNA follows: TGTGCCAGCAGTCAGGGACAGCTTACGGTCGAGCAGTACTTC. As protein: CASSQGQLTVEQYF.

The chain joins TRBV10-1 to TRBJ1-5, with 9 bases fitting TRBD1. Germline trimming cut 7 bases from V and 1 base from J; bases unmatched to any gene: 11. CDR3 length: 17 residues. Per germline, CDR1 WNHNN and CDR2 SYGVQD (reference sequence). CDR3 protein: CASTKQGARVSNQPQHF. The CDR3 nucleotides are TGCGCCAGCACCAAACAGGGGGCGCGAGTAAGCAATCAGCCCCAGCATTTT.

This sequence joins TRBV6-1 and TRBJ1-5; TRBD1 might be the D (5 bases). Germline V CDR1 and CDR2: MNHNS, SASEGT. This CDR3 has 13 amino acids. V lost 3 bases and J 6 bases, leaving 9 bases between the germline ends. CDR3 sequence: CASSDQGGQPQHF. CDR3 bases: TGTGCCAGCAGTGATCAGGGAGGTCAGCCCCAGCATTTT.

Here the CDR3 reads CASRQDRVNEKLFF. For the CDR3, the DNA is TGTGCCAGCAGACAAGACAGGGTTAATGAAAAACTGTTTTTT. The V call is TRBV2, the J call TRBJ1-4; 7 bases match TRBD1. The germline V gene encodes CDR1 SNHLY and CDR2 FYNNEI. This CDR3 has 14 residues. V lost 6 bases and J lost 4; bases outside the gene matches: 5.

This clone is a singleton in its sample. V and J are TRBV29-1 and TRBJ2-1; possible D gene TRBD1, 6 bases. The CDR3 contains 13 residues. The V end lost 7 bases, the J end lost 9 bases, and 19 bases lay between the germline ends. CDR1 and CDR2 from the germline V gene are SQVTM and ANQGSEA. CDR3 sequence reads: CSAHQQGFTEQFF. The CDR3 DNA reads as TGCAGCGCCCACCAACAGGGATTCACTGAGCAGTTCTTC.

This chain joins TRBV4-3 and TRBJ1-2; D is uncertain. Germline CDR1 is LGHNA and CDR2 is YSLEER. The CDR3 consists of 14 residues. V gave up 6 bases and J gave up 3 bases, with 14 bases separating them. CDR3 region: CASSPPGTHYGYTF. For the CDR3, the DNA is TGCGCCAGCAGTCCGCCAGGCACCCACTATGGCTACACCTTC.

CDR3 coding DNA: TGTGCCAGCAGCCGGGACAGGATTTTCTCTGGGGCCAACGTCCTGACTTTC. Its translation is CASSRDRIFSGANVLTF. V gene TRBV5-8 combines with J gene TRBJ2-6; 8 bases are a match to TRBD1. CDR1 and CDR2 from the germline V gene are SGHTS and YDEGEE. J lost 0 bases, V lost 4 bases, and 6 bases had no gene match. The CDR3 covers 17 residues.

The rearrangement uses TRBV28 and TRBJ2-7; 10 bases are shared with TRBD1. Germline CDR1 reads MDHEN; CDR2 reads SYDVKM. The CDR3 is 16 amino acids. V shed 3 bases and J 2 bases; nucleotides not matched to a gene: 7. CDR3 DNA sequence: TGTGCCAGCAGTTTCTCAGCGGGACAGGGGACCTACGAGCAGTACTTC. Its translation: CASSFSAGQGTYEQYF.

The chain uses TRBV27 and TRBJ2-7, with TRBD2 identical over 13 bases. Germline V CDR1 and CDR2: MNHEY, SMNVEV (reference sequence). This CDR3 has 14 amino acids. The J segment lost 4 bases and the V segment lost 6 bases, leaving 3 bases of the junction unmatched. This CDR3 reads CASRLAGGPYEQYF. Written as DNA, the CDR3 is TGTGCCAGCAGACTAGCGGGAGGGCCGTACGAGCAGTACTTC.